This T cell receptor beta chain derives from a study of blood T cell repertoires in COVID-19. Study in general: There were acute and convalescent COVID-19 samples, and they came from the United States, Italy and Spain.

In the authors' workflow: Estimation of nucleated cell counts was performed using reference gene primer amplification. Sequenced by immunoSEQ multiplex PCR; TCRdb stores in-frame clones only, minus some. That table furnishes V, J and clone size, whereas the DNA furnished D and trimming. The table lists 140,000 to 150,000 clones, approximately 80% of them singletons, with under 15% in the top ten. Deletions cut 2 bases from V and 2 bases from J, with 9 bases between. Looked up from germline, CDR1 is KGHDR and CDR2 is SFDVKD. The CDR3 totals 16 residues. The rearrangement links TRBV24-1 to TRBJ2-6, with D perhaps matching TRBD2 (5 bases). This receptor was taken from a man aged 60 to 75 with active or convalescent COVID-19. The sequencing sample was made of peripheral blood. Here the CDR3 reads CATSDSGVAGANVLTF. Here the CDR3 DNA reads TGTGCCACCAGTGATTCCGGGGTGGCTGGGGCCAACGTCCTGACTTTC.